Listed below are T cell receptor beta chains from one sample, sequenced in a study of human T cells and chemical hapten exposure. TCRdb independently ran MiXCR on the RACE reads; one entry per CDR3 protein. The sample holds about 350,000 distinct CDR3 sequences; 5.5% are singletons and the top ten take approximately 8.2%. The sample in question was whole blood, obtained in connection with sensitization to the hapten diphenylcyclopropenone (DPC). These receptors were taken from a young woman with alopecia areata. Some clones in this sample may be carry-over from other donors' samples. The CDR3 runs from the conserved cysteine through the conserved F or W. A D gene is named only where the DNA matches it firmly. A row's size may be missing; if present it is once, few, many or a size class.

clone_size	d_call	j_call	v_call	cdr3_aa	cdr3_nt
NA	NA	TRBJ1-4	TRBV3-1	CASSQDRRIKLFF	TGTGCCAGCAGCCAAGACAGGAGGATAAAACTGTTTTTT
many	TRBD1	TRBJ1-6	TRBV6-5	CASSWGTGDNSPLHF	TGTGCCAGCAGTTGGGGGACAGGGGATAATTCACCCCTCCACTTT
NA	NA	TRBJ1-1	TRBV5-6	CASSLLRGMNTEAFF	TGTGCCAGCAGCTTGTTACGGGGAATGAACACTGAAGCTTTCTTT
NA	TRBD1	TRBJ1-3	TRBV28	CASSLPRTGSGNTIYF	TGTGCCAGCAGTTTACCCAGGACAGGCTCTGGAAACACCATATATTTT
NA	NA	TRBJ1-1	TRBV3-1	CASVKWETLGAFF	TGTGCCAGCGTTAAGTGGGAAACCCTGGGGGCTTTCTTT
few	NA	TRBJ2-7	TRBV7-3	CASSLVVGEEQYF	TGTGCCAGCAGCTTAGTGGTCGGGGAAGAGCAGTACTTC
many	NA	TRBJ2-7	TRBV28	CASSLIAYEQYF	TGTGCCAGCAGTTTAATAGCCTACGAGCAGTACTTC
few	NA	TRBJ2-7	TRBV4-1	CASSRWQTVSYEQYF	TGCGCCAGCAGCCGTTGGCAGACCGTCTCCTACGAGCAGTACTTC
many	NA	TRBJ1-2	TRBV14	CASSQANYRVNYGYTF	TGTGCCAGCAGCCAAGCGAATTACAGGGTTAACTATGGCTACACCTTC
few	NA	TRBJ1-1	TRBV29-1	CSVEGETTEAFF	TGCAGCGTTGAGGGGGAGACCACTGAAGCTTTCTTT
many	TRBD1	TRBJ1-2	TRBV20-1	CSARDLLGTGEGYTF	TGCAGTGCTAGAGATCTCCTCGGGACAGGTGAAGGCTACACCTTC
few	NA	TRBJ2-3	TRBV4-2	CASSQDLTINTDTQYF	TGTGCCAGCAGCCAAGATTTAACAATCAACACAGATACGCAGTATTTT
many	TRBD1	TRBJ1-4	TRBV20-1	CSARDHQGDNEKLFF	TGCAGTGCTAGAGATCACCAGGGGGATAATGAAAAACTGTTTTTT
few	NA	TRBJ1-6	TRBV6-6	CASSSVIDSPLHF	TGTGCCAGCAGTTCCGTCATAGATTCACCCCTCCACTTT
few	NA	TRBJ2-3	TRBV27	CARPTLRGGPTDTQYF	TGTGCCAGGCCTACCCTGAGGGGGGGGCCCACAGATACGCAGTATTTT
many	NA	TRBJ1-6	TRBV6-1	CASSEINPWGPYNSPLHF	TGTGCCAGCAGTGAAATCAACCCATGGGGACCCTATAATTCACCCCTCCACTTT
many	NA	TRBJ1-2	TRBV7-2	CASSFTPDYGYTF	TGTGCCAGCAGCTTTACACCTGACTATGGCTACACCTTC
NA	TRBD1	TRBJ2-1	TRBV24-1	CATSSYRGLGQFF	TGTGCCACCAGTTCCTACAGGGGCTTGGGGCAGTTCTTC
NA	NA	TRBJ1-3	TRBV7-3	CASRPQNGNTIYF	TGTGCCAGCAGACCCCAAAACGGAAACACCATATATTTT
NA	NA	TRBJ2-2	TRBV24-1	CATSEAGITGELFF	TGTGCCACCAGTGAAGCCGGGATCACCGGGGAGCTGTTTTTT
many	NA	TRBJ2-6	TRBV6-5	CASSWDAGANVLTF	TGTGCCAGCAGTTGGGATGCTGGGGCCAACGTCCTGACTTTC
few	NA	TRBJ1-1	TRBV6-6	CASSYADYVGGYTEAFF	TGTGCCAGCAGTTACGCAGATTATGTTGGGGGTTACACTGAAGCTTTCTTT
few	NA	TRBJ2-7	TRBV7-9	CASSSEANYEQYF	TGTGCCAGCAGCTCAGAAGCCAACTACGAGCAGTACTTC
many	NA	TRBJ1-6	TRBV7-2	CASSGFNSPLHF	TGTGCCAGCAGTGGTTTTAATTCACCCCTCCACTTT
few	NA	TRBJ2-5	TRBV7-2	CASSLPGLPRTQYF	TGTGCCAGCAGCTTGCCGGGACTGCCCCGGACCCAGTACTTC
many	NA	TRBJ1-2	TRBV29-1	CSVELAYGYTF	TGCAGCGTTGAATTGGCCTATGGCTACACCTTC
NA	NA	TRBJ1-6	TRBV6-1	CASSEVAAYNSPLHF	TGTGCCAGCAGTGAAGTAGCTGCGTATAATTCACCCCTCCACTTT
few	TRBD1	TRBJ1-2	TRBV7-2	CASSLQGSMVYGYTF	TGTGCCAGCAGTTTACAGGGGTCGATGGTCTATGGCTACACCTTC
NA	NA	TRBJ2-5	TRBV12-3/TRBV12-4	CASSLKKVLRVAIGETQYF	TGTGCCAGCAGTCTCAAAAAAGTTCTCAGGGTAGCAATTGGAGAGACCCAGTACTTC